Following are 18 T cell receptor beta chains from one sample sequenced in a study of blood T cell repertoires in COVID-19. Clones were sequenced by immunoSEQ multiplex PCR, and TCRdb holds only the in-frame ones, with some missing. The sample includes 300,000 to 400,000 clones, just over 85% of them seen just once. Sequencing was carried out using PBMCs or T cells enriched from blood (not recorded which). Receptors originate from a woman in her thirties or forties with acute COVID-19.

The rearrangement joins TRBV7-9 to TRBJ1-1; 7 bases agree with TRBD1. Per germline, CDR1 SEHNR and CDR2 FQNEAQ (reference sequence). V dropped 3 bases and J dropped 0; count of bases not matched to a gene: 7. The CDR3 runs 16 residues. Written as DNA, the CDR3 is TGTGCCAGCAGCTTTTTTAAGGGACAGTTGAACACTGAAGCTTTCTTT. Protein sequence: CASSFFKGQLNTEAFF.

This CDR3 reads CASSWGQGAGTYEQYF. The CDR3 nucleotides read TGCGCCAGCAGCTGGGGACAGGGGGCAGGAACCTACGAGCAGTACTTC. The chain uses TRBV4-1 and TRBJ2-7, with TRBD1 identical over 12 bases. The CDR3 runs 16 residues. The germline V gene encodes CDR1 MGHRA and CDR2 YSYEKL. V lost 5 bases to trimming and J lost 2 bases; unmatched junction nucleotides: 7.

A word on this clone: Different DNA sequences within this sample yield the same CDR3. The chain has TRBV3-1 (or the pseudogene TRBV3-2) and TRBJ1-1; D is unclear. The CDR3 extends over 11 amino acids. Germline CDR1 reads LGHDT; CDR2 reads YNNKEL (reference sequence). Trimming removed 4 bases at V and 6 bases at J, with 6 bases between. CDR3 in amino acids: CASSLSAEAFF. CDR3 coding DNA: TGTGCCAGCAGCCTGAGTGCTGAAGCTTTCTTT.

The CDR3 nucleotides read TGCGCCAGCAGCTTGGCGTCAATTAGCCACGAGCAGTACTTC. Its translation: CASSLASISHEQYF. The chain carries TRBV5-1 and TRBJ2-7; D is unclear. Germline V gene lookup returns CDR1 SGHRS and CDR2 YFSETQ. This CDR3 contains 14 residues. Trimming removed 0 bases at V and 5 bases at J, with 12 bases between.

The CDR3 sequence is CASGVYRGELTEAFF. The CDR3 DNA is TGTGCTAGTGGTGTCTACAGGGGTGAGCTTACTGAAGCTTTCTTT. The chain combines TRBV12-5 with TRBJ1-1, with TRBD1 matching 7 bases. V lost 5 bases, J lost 5 bases, and 11 bases stayed unmatched. Per germline, CDR1 LGHNT and CDR2 FRNRAP. The CDR3 extends over 15 amino acids.

The rearrangement uses TRBV7-2 and TRBJ1-3, with 8 positions matching TRBD1. CDR1 is SGHTA and CDR2 is FQGNSA in the germline V gene. The trim removed 4 bases at V and 2 bases at J, leaving 7 bases unmatched. The CDR3 consists of 16 residues. The chain's CDR3 is CASSSRTGLAGNTIYF. DNA for the CDR3: TGTGCCAGCAGCTCCCGGACAGGGCTGGCTGGAAACACCATATATTTT.

This clone was seen only a few times. The chain is built from TRBV7-6 and TRBJ2-3, with TRBD2 matching over 12 bases. Trimming cost V 4 bases and J 5 bases; bases outside gene matches: 7. Per germline, CDR1 SGHVS and CDR2 FNYEAQ. The CDR3 has 16 residues. This chain's CDR3 is CASSSQTSGRQDTQYF. For the CDR3, the DNA is TGTGCCAGCAGCTCCCAGACTAGCGGGAGACAAGATACGCAGTATTTT.

The V gene is TRBV4-1, the J gene TRBJ1-6; D is undetermined. The V gene's germline CDR1 is MGHRA and CDR2 YSYEKL. The length of the CDR3 is 15 residues. Trimming shortened V by 1 base and J by 6 bases, and 10 bases separated the two germline ends. In nucleotides, the CDR3 is TGCGCCAGCAGCCAAGGCCGGCGGGTTAATTCACCCCTCCACTTT. It codes for CASSQGRRVNSPLHF.

V is TRBV5-1 and J is TRBJ1-4; D is possibly TRBD1 (6 bases). The CDR3 totals 16 residues. Trimming pared 4 bases from V and 6 bases from J, leaving 19 bases between. Germline V gene lookup returns CDR1 SGHRS and CDR2 YFSETQ. CDR3 nucleotide sequence: TGCGCCAGCAGCACGCGGCCCCCAGGGGCGGATGAAAAACTGTTTTTT. Translation: CASSTRPPGADEKLFF.

This sequence joins TRBV9 and TRBJ2-1, with 12 bases that match TRBD2. The CDR3 has 20 amino acids. In germline, CDR1 is SGDLS, CDR2 YYNGEE. V lost 0 bases to trimming and J lost 3 bases; unmatched junction nucleotides: 13. The CDR3 nucleotides are TGTGCCAGCAGCGTAGACCCGGGACTAGCGGGCCCACGACACTACAATGAGCAGTTCTTC. Its translation is CASSVDPGLAGPRHYNEQFF.

The V and J genes are TRBV27 and TRBJ1-2, with a weak D call TRBD1 (5 bases). This CDR3 contains 16 residues. Germline assignment: CDR1 MNHEY and CDR2 SMNVEV (reference sequence). The V and J ends lost 0 bases and 4 bases respectively, with 15 bases between them. CDR3 residues: CASSLSQTAGFYGYTF. CDR3 in DNA: TGTGCCAGCAGTTTATCCCAGACGGCAGGGTTCTATGGCTACACCTTC.

This clone was seen a single time. The chain employs TRBV6-5 and TRBJ1-1; 7 bases fit TRBD1. J gave up 0 bases and V 10 bases, and 5 bases lay outside the gene matches. This CDR3 is built from 13 residues. Germline lookup yields CDR1 MNHEY and CDR2 SVGAGI. CDR3 amino acids: CATQTGLNTEAFF. As DNA, the CDR3 is TGTGCCACCCAGACAGGGCTGAACACTGAAGCTTTCTTT.

This rearrangement joins TRBV3-1 (or the pseudogene TRBV3-2) to TRBJ1-6; D is possibly TRBD1 (5 bases). Germline V gives CDR1 LGHDT, CDR2 YNNKEL (reference sequence). The CDR3 consists of 17 residues. V was clipped by 2 bases and J by 7 bases, with 18 bases between them. The CDR3 coding sequence is TGTGCCAGCAGCCAACTTGCAAAGGGGCTCAGGAATTCACCCCTCCACTTT. Its translation: CASSQLAKGLRNSPLHF.

The J gene is TRBJ1-1, the V gene TRBV4-1; TRBD1 is a possible D gene (5 bases). Germline V gene sequence: CDR1 MGHRA, CDR2 YSYEKL. The V and J ends lost 1 base and 4 bases respectively, with 13 bases between them. The CDR3 is 15 residues long. This chain's CDR3 is CASSQVQGVVTEAFF. The CDR3 nucleotides are TGCGCCAGCAGCCAAGTTCAGGGTGTGGTCACTGAAGCTTTCTTT.

The chain recombines TRBV6-5 with TRBJ1-1; D might be TRBD1 (6 bases). The CDR3 covers 15 residues. V was pared by 2 bases and J by 1 base, with 11 bases between. Germline values: CDR1 MNHEY, CDR2 SVGAGI. CDR3 region: CASSYLGQRNTEAFF. In DNA, the CDR3 is TGTGCCAGCAGTTACCTCGGACAGCGGAACACTGAAGCTTTCTTT.

Worth noting for this clone: The germline gene is not matched at one end of the junction; a read error may be the cause. This chain links TRBV5-8 with TRBJ2-1, with D uncertain. CDR1 SGHTS and CDR2 YDEGEE come from the germline V gene. The CDR3 has 16 residues. The CDR3 sequence: CASGLDPSWLYNEQFF. The CDR3 DNA reads as TGTGCCAGCGGCTTGGATCCGTCTTGGCTCTACAATGAGCAGTTCTTC.

This chain joins TRBV5-4 and TRBJ2-3; 10 nucleotides align to TRBD2. This CDR3 has 15 residues. Germline lookup yields CDR1 SGHNT and CDR2 YYREEE (reference sequence). The junction had 5 bases not matched to a gene; V was cut back by 4 bases and J by 3 bases. In DNA form, the CDR3 reads TGTGCCAGCAGCGGGAGCGGGGGGGGGACAGATACGCAGTATTTT. It codes for CASSGSGGGTDTQYF.

The J gene is TRBJ1-1, the V gene TRBV7-3, with D uncertain. With 5 bases removed from V and 5 bases from J, the gap between germline ends came to 12 bases. Germline V gene data show CDR1 as SGHTA and CDR2 as FQGTGA. The CDR3 runs to 13 residues. The CDR3 region is CASSRLPGTEAFF. The CDR3 nucleotides read TGTGCCAGCAGCCGACTCCCTGGGACTGAAGCTTTCTTT. The variable domain in full, with the rest retrieved from reference TRBV7-3 and TRBJ1-1, is GAGVSQTPSNKVTEKGKYVELRCDPISGHTALYWYRQSLGQGPEFLIYFQGTGAADDSGLPNDRFFAVRPEGSVSTLKIQRTERGDSAVYLCASSRLPGTEAFFGQGTRLTVV.